The clone carrying this T cell receptor beta chain was observed once. The length of the CDR3 is 13 residues. Germline CDR1 and CDR2: GTSNPN and SVGIG (reference sequence). V lost 3 bases, J lost 5 bases, and 3 bases stayed unmatched. The sample comes from a study of CD8 T cells in Susac syndrome. Across the study: Among the sequenced Susac syndrome patients, 5 or 6 had active disease while eight or nine were in remission.

A quantity of roughly 0.5 to 1 ug RNA underwent reverse transcription using random hexamers. A multiplex approach, immunoSEQ multiplex PCR, amplified TCR beta CDR3 across 54 Vbeta and 13 Jbeta. TCRdb called the immunoSEQ multiplex PCR reads again in MiXCR, with one record for every CDR3 protein. The top ten clones hold roughly 0.098% of a sample with about 190,000 distinct CDR3 sequences, around 95% of them seen once. In contrast to the negatively isolated CD8+ and CD4+ T cells, TEMRA cells were FACS-enriched. Sequencing input: CD4+ T cells from PBMCs. This sequence originates from a human donor with Susac syndrome. The chain links TRBV30 to TRBJ1-5; 8 bases line up with TRBD1. The CDR3 nucleotides are TGTGCCTGGAGCTCGGACAGGGATCAGCCCCAGCATTTT. Encoded protein: CAWSSDRDQPQHF.